This TCR beta chain was obtained from a study of T cells in Graves' hyperthyroidism and ophthalmopathy (dated by TCRdb to about 2019). Concerning the study at large: Peripheral blood was collected at initial diagnosis, before any treatment. A discovery cohort of about a hundred patients, approximately 45 with Graves' ophthalmopathy and approximately 55 with stable Graves' hyperthyroidism, was used to find distinguishing TCR V-J signatures. Prospective prediction of ophthalmopathy was tested in an independent validation cohort of approximately 19 hyperthyroidism patients and roughly 16 patients who later progressed to ophthalmopathy. The 100 or so discovery patients were randomly divided into training and test sets at a 7:3 ratio. The study also compared thyroid tissue and blood T-cell repertoires from more than five Graves' hyperthyroidism patients. Following sampling, methimazole starting at 30 mg daily was given to hyperthyroidism patients, and high-dose intravenous methylprednisolone was given to ophthalmopathy patients. The paper reports TCR Vbeta CDR3 sequencing of some 140 peripheral blood samples: 40 to 45 ophthalmopathy, about 75 hyperthyroidism and roughly 17 progressor patients. Overall study results and their limits: Most expanded thyroid clonotypes (frequency above 0.001) were also detected in blood, a finding suggesting that blood repertoires may reflect thyroid immune responses. In validation, progression to ophthalmopathy was predicted by the model with 55% to 71% sensitivity and nearly 75% specificity, a median of approximately 6.5 months before onset. In cross-validation, a model built on a 13 V-J signature told ophthalmopathy apart from stable hyperthyroidism with under 90% sensitivity and roughly 83% specificity, and in testing the same model reached 80%/75%. Sample size was not statistically predetermined, and investigators were not blinded to group allocation.

Hyperthyroidism patients were newly diagnosed, with disease duration under 2 months, and aged 18 to 65 years. Exclusion was applied to patients with uncontrolled infections, other autoimmune diseases, pregnancy or lactation. Diagnoses were based on clinical symptoms, serum thyroxine and TRAb, thyroid ultrasound and orbital computed tomography. For progressor patients, blood was drawn at the first diagnosis of hyperthyroidism, before any ophthalmopathy symptoms had appeared. Ficoll-Paque density gradient centrifugation was used to isolate PBMCs from 9.5 to 10 ml of fresh peripheral blood. Progressor patients were first diagnosed with Graves' hyperthyroidism and then developed ophthalmopathy during follow-up. Trizol reagent was used to extract total RNA, and RNA quality was then checked on an Agilent 2100 Bioanalyzer. Amplification of TCR beta CDR3 regions was carried out from RNA transcripts. A first-round RT-PCR of the TCR CDR3 used the HTBI primer set with the Qiagen OneStep RT-PCR kit. Libraries were constructed in a second round of multiplex PCR, after which size selection and purification were performed. Paired-end sequencing of the libraries was performed with 100 bp reads on an Illumina HiSeq2000. Per the authors' processing: SOAPnuke was used to process the raw data, throwing out any read that contained adapters or uncalled bases, had a mean Phred below 15, or lacked an exact constant-primer or identifier match. COPE v1.2.5 was used to merge high-quality paired reads, and clonotypes were defined as unique nucleotide sequences. MiTCR v1.1 was used to align the clonotypes against IMGT TRBV, TRBD and TRBJ reference segments. Only V-J combinations with frequency above 0.0001, covering 99.2% of repertoires, were analysed. A TCS score was defined as the ratio of F50 (clonal expansion) to E x V (chaos), with BLOSUM62-based TCRdist applied between CDR3 peptides within each V-J. Welch's t-statistics and random forest reduced just over 500 V-J features to 10 to 15, which were used in a naive Bayes classifier (R e1071). TCRdb trimmed the raw reads at Q25, called clones with MiXCR and kept productive beta chains. Rows matching on CDR3 protein sequence are summarized as one entry with the most common DNA and genes. The V and J calls were determined by TCRdb, not by the authors. Recorded for this sample are about 770,000 distinct CDR3 sequences; about 17% of them occurred a single time. Of the sample, 16% is held by the ten largest clones.

The germline V end is reduced by 9 bases and the J end by 0 bases; junction bases left unmatched: 13. The CDR3 holds 18 amino acids from the cysteine to the phenylalanine. The retained sequence is limited to the CDR3, 54 bases, with the frame set at the first base. As encoded in the germline V gene (reference sequence), CDR1 is WNHNN while CDR2 is SYGVQD. Concerning this clonotype: What antigen it recognizes has not been identified. The record has no base qualities; no much larger clone is one base away.

Specimen: blood. The clonotype comes from a woman aged 45-65 years with Graves' hyperthyroidism that later progressed to Graves' ophthalmopathy. In this chain, TRBV10-1 is recombined with TRBJ2-3; TRBD2 fits 12 bases in the junction. This receptor has the CDR3 CARATSGGLTSSTDTQYF. The sequenced DNA is TGCGCCAGGGCTACTAGCGGGGGGCTTACCTCTAGCACAGATACGCAGTATTTT.